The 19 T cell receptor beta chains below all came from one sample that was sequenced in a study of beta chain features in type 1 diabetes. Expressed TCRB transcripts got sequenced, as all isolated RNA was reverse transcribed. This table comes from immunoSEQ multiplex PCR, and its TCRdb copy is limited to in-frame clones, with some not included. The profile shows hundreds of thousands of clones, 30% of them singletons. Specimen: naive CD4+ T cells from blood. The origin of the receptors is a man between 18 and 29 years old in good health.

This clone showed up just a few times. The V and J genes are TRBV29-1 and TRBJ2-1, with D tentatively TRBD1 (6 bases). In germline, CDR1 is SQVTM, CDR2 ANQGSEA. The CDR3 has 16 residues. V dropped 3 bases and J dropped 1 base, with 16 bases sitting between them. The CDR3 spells CSVEEQGVGSYNEQFF. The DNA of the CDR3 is TGCAGCGTTGAGGAACAGGGTGTTGGATCCTACAATGAGCAGTTCTTC.

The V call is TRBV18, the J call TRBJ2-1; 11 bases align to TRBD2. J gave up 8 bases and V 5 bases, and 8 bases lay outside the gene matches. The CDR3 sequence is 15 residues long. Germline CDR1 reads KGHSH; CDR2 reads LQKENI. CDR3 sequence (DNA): TGTGCCAGCTCAGGGACTAGCGGAGGGATCGATGAGCAGTTCTTC. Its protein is CASSGTSGGIDEQFF.

CDR3 bases: TGCGCCAGCAGCTTGGCGGCGGTCAGCACAGATACGCAGTATTTT. Translation gives CASSLAAVSTDTQYF. The genes are TRBV5-1 and TRBJ2-3; D remains unclear. Germline CDR1 SGHRS, CDR2 YFSETQ. V lost 0 bases, J lost 0 bases, and 8 bases lay in between. CDR3 size: 15 residues.

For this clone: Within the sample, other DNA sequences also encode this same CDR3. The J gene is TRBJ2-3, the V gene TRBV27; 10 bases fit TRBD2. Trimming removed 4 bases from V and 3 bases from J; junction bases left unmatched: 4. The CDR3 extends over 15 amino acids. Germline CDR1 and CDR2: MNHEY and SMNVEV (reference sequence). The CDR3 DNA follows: TGTGCCAGCAGTTCATTAGCGGGAGGAACAGATACGCAGTATTTT. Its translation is CASSSLAGGTDTQYF.

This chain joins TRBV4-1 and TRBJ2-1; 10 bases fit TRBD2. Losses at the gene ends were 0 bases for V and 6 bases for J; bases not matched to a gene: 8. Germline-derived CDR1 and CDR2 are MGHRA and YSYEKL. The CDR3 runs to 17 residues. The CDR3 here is CASSQDRASGRGNEQFF. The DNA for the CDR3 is TGCGCCAGCAGCCAAGATAGGGCTAGCGGGAGAGGCAATGAGCAGTTCTTC.

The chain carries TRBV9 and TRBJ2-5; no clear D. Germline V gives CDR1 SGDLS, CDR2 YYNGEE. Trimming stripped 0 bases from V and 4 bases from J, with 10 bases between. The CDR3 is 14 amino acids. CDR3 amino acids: CASSVVWAAETQYF. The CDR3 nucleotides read TGTGCCAGCAGCGTAGTTTGGGCGGCAGAGACCCAGTACTTC.

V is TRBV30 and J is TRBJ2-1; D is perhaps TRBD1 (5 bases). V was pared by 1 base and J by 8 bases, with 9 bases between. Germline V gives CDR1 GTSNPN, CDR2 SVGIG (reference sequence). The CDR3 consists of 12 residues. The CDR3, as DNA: TGTGCCTGGAGTGCCAGGGCTTATGAGCAGTTCTTC. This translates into CAWSARAYEQFF. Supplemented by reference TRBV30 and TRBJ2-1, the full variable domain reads SQTIHQWPATLVQPVGSPLSLECTVEGTSNPNLYWYRQAAGRGLQLLFYSVGIGQISSEVPQNLSASRPQDRQFILSSKKLLLSDSGFYLCAWSARAYEQFFGPGTRLTVL.

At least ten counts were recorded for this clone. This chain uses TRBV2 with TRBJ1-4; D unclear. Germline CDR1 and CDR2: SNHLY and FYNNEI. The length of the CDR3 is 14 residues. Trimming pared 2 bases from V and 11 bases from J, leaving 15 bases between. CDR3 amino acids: CASSERSGLRKLFF. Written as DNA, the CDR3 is TGTGCCAGCAGTGAAAGGTCAGGTTTGAGGAAACTGTTTTTT.

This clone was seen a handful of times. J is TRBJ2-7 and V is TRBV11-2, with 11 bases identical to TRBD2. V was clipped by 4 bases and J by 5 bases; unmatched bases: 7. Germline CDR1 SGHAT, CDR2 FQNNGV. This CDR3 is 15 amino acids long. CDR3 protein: CASSSRLAGIHEQYF. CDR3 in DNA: TGTGCCAGCAGCTCCCGACTAGCGGGAATCCACGAGCAGTACTTC. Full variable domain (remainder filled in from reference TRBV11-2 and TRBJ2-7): EAGVAQSPRYKIIEKRQSVAFWCNPISGHATLYWYQQILGQGPKLLIQFQNNGVVDDSQLPKDRFSAERLKGVDSTLKIQPAKLEDSAVYLCASSSRLAGIHEQYFGPGTRLTVT.

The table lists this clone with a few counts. CDR3 sequence: CSVLGPGGAEKLFF. CDR3 nucleotide sequence: TGCAGCGTTTTGGGACCAGGGGGCGCCGAAAAACTGTTTTTT. J is TRBJ1-4 and V is TRBV29-1, with 8 bases identical to TRBD1. Germline V lookup: CDR1 SQVTM, CDR2 ANQGSEA. This CDR3 has 14 amino acids. The V segment lost 5 bases and the J segment 8 bases; nucleotides outside the gene matches: 10. Variable domain in full (rest from reference TRBV29-1 and TRBJ1-4): SAVISQKPSRDICQRGTSLTIQCQVDSQVTMMFWYRQQPGQSLTLIATANQGSEATYESGFVIDKFPISRPNLTFSTLTVSNMSPEDSSIYLCSVLGPGGAEKLFFGSGTQLSVL.

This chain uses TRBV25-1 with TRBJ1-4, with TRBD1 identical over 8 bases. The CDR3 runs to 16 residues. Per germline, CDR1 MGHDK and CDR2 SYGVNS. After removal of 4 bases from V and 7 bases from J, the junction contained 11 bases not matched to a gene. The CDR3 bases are TGTGCCAGCAGTGCACTCACAGGGGGGATAAGTGAAAAACTGTTTTTT. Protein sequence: CASSALTGGISEKLFF.

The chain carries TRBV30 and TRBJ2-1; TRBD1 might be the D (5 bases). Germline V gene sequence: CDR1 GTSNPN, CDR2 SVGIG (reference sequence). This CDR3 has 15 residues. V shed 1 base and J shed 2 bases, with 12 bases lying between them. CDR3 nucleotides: TGTGCCTGGAGTGCCGGACAAAGCCCCTACAATGAGCAGTTCTTC. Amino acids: CAWSAGQSPYNEQFF.

The CDR3 here is CASSVGLARGDEQFF. The CDR3 DNA follows: TGTGCCAGCAGCGTCGGACTAGCCAGAGGTGATGAGCAGTTCTTC. V is TRBV4-2 and J is TRBJ2-1; 8 bases line up with TRBD2. Trimming took 5 bases from V and 8 from J; bases not matched to a gene: 11. Germline V gives CDR1 LGHNA, CDR2 YNFKEQ. The CDR3 is 15 residues long.

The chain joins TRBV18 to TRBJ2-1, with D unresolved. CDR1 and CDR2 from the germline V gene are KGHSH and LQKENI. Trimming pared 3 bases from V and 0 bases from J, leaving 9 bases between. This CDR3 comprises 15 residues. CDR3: CASSPTDYSYNEQFF. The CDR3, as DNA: TGTGCCAGCTCACCCACAGATTACTCCTACAATGAGCAGTTCTTC.

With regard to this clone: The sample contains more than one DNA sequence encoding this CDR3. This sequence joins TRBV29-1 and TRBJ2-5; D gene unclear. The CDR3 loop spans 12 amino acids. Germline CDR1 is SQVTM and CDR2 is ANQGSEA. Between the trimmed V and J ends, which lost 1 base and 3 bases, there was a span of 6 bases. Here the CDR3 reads CSVEAAEETQYF. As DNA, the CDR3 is TGCAGCGTTGAAGCTGCCGAAGAGACCCAGTACTTC.

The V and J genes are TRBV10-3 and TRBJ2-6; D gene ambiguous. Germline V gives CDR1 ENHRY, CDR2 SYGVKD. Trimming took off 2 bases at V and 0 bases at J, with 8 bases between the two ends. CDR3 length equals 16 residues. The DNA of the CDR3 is TGTGCCATCAGTGAGGAGTTATTCTCTGGGGCCAACGTCCTGACTTTC. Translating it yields CAISEELFSGANVLTF.

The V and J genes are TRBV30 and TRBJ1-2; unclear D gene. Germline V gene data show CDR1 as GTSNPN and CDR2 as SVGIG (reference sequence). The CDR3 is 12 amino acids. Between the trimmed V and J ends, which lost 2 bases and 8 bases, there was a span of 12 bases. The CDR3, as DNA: TGTGCCTGGAGTCCGAGGGAGGGAGGCTACACCTTC. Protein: CAWSPREGGYTF. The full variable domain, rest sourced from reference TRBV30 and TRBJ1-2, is SQTIHQWPATLVQPVGSPLSLECTVEGTSNPNLYWYRQAAGRGLQLLFYSVGIGQISSEVPQNLSASRPQDRQFILSSKKLLLSDSGFYLCAWSPREGGYTFGSGTRLTVV.

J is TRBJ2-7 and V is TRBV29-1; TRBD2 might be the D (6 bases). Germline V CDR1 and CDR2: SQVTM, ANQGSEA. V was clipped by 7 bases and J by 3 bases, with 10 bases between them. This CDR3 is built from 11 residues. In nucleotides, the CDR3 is TGCAGCGGGAGGGAGAGCTACGAGCAGTACTTC. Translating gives CSGRESYEQYF.

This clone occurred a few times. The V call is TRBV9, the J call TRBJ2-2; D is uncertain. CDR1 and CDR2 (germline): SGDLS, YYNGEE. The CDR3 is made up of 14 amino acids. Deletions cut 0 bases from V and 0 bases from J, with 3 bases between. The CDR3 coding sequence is TGTGCCAGCAGCGTAGGGGCGAACACCGGGGAGCTGTTTTTT. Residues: CASSVGANTGELFF.